Listed below are T cell receptor beta chains from one sample, sequenced in a study of PD-1 blockade in classical Hodgkin lymphoma. Assay used: immunoSEQ multiplex PCR; TCRdb lists only in-frame clones, some missing. The table has some 64,000 clones, around 88% seen once. Sequenced material: peripheral blood mononuclear cells (PBMCs), taken at baseline. These receptors all come from a human donor with classical Hodgkin lymphoma. CDR3s include the opening cysteine and the closing phenylalanine or tryptophan. Fields, in order: J gene, clone size, V gene, CDR3 length, CDR3 protein. Clone size is stated in some rows and not others, as once, few, many or a class when expanded.

>TRBJ2-6|-|TRBV6-6|14
CASSYSSGANVLTF
>TRBJ2-1|-|TRBV4-2|16
CASSPVRDYSYNEQFF
>TRBJ2-2|-|TRBV6-1|15
CASSRRTGWGGELFF
>TRBJ1-1|-|TRBV14|15
CASSQESGLGTEAFF
>TRBJ2-5|-|TRBV4-2|15
CASSLELTTAETQYF
>TRBJ2-1|-|TRBV5-6|16
CASSLAPGVPYNEQFF
>TRBJ2-6|-|TRBV15|16
CATSREQGSGANVLTF
>TRBJ2-7|once|TRBV4-3|15
CASSHPSGGRNEQYF
>TRBJ2-5|-|TRBV19|13
CARLLDRSETQYF
>TRBJ2-2|-|TRBV6-1|18
CASSENSGGLLNTGELFF
>TRBJ1-1|-|TRBV4-3|16
CASSQPGGRANTEAFF
>TRBJ2-7|-|TRBV7-9|11
CACEGDHEQYF
>TRBJ1-5|-|TRBV28|20
CASSWGIILRWIYEAQPQHF
>TRBJ1-1|-|TRBV6-1|16
CASSEVFGTGDTEAFF
>-|-|TRBV5-1|16
CASSPPLAGGAYEQYF
>TRBJ2-7|-|TRBV2|14
CASSEADRVYEQYF
>TRBJ1-1|-|TRBV19|16
CASSGGTGVGDTEAFF
>TRBJ2-7|-|TRBV27|14
CASSLSASGYEQYF
>TRBJ1-1|-|TRBV15|13
CATSSTGGTEAFF
>TRBJ2-2|-|TRBV15|17
CATSRDRAGGGTGELFF
>TRBJ2-3|many|TRBV7-3|14
CASSPAGSLDTQYF
>TRBJ2-3|-|TRBV7-7|19
CASSLPLAGAPNSTDTQYF
>TRBJ2-6|-|TRBV7-2|17
CASSRREGRSGANVLTF
>TRBJ2-7|-|TRBV19|13
CASSNRGTWEQYF
>TRBJ1-2|once|TRBV5-6|11
CASSFNYGYTF
>TRBJ1-1|-|TRBV2|14
CASSAFSQNHEAFF
>TRBJ1-5|-|TRBV9|15
CASSPGGDGNQPQHF
>TRBJ2-6|few|TRBV30|13
CAWIREGSNVLTF
>TRBJ2-7|-|TRBV11-3|13
CASSTAISYEQYF
>TRBJ2-7|-|TRBV4-3|15
CASSQTTGAPYEQYF
>TRBJ2-2|-|TRBV5-1|15
CASSPGTENTGELFF
>TRBJ2-5|-|TRBV29-1|12
CSVDPGVETQYF
>TRBJ2-7|-|TRBV7-9|13
CASSTTLRDEQYF
>TRBJ2-1|-|TRBV19|15
CASSIAGTSYNEQFF
>TRBJ2-3|-|TRBV5-6|18
CASSLAGVLAGDTDTQYF
>TRBJ1-1|-|TRBV5-6|15
CASSFYSGLVTEAFF
>TRBJ1-2|-|TRBV29-1|13
CSVGPLTTVGYTF
>TRBJ1-5|-|TRBV5-6|16
CASSLTGARSNQPQHF
>TRBJ2-7|-|TRBV28|19
CASSLYGWPSGGGSYEQYF
>TRBJ2-7|-|TRBV4-3|15
CASSQGRGGSYEQYF
>TRBJ2-1|-|TRBV7-7|14
CASSLYPGSNEQFF
>TRBJ1-6|-|TRBV14|18
CASSQEGGRSSYNSPLHF